The entry below gives a single T cell receptor (beta chain) sequence along with its context. Its specificity is unknown. This entry is derived from a study of cytomegalovirus exposure and HLA in healthy donors. CDR3 length equals 17 residues. The V gene end was trimmed by 4 bases and the J gene end by 7 bases; junction bases not matched to a gene: 18. Germline V gene data show CDR1 as ENHRY and CDR2 as SYGVKD. Study-level results: In the roughly 120 validation repertoires, a later analysis found that first-cohort TCR clusters tended to co-occur. Through in vitro validation, three CMV-associated chains were shown to be specific for CMV antigens. Most TCR sequences proved rare, with some public TCRs found in many donors. The classifier reportedly diagnosed cytomegalovirus status with high specificity and sensitivity.

Produced via immunoSEQ multiplex PCR; TCRdb's table is partial and in-frame only. Altogether about 150,000 clones are present, about 94% being singletons, with the ten largest covering approximately 2%. The TCR sequence derives from a man between 18 and 35 years old in good health and CMV-seropositive. The chain joins TRBV10-3 to TRBJ1-2; 7 bases map to TRBD1. Input material: PBMCs. CDR3 sequence (DNA): TGTGCCATCAGTGCCGGGACAGATTTACTTATTGGGGTTGGCTACACCTTC. Encoded protein: CAISAGTDLLIGVGYTF.